The sequence of this T cell receptor (beta chain) was determined in a study of shared T cell receptors in the human thymus. The table came from immunoSEQ multiplex PCR; TCRdb's copy has only in-frame clones and leaves some out. The sample contains about 540,000 clones, about 84% of which appear only once. These data also formed part of another study, on human thymus T cells. As that report states: Donor material was obtained from healthy Finnish infants undergoing corrective surgery for congenital heart defects. Corrective cardiac operations yielded the resected thymus tissue. Apparent bias marked the V and J gene usage of thymic and blood repertoires. Related studies noted strongly shared thymic repertoires across unrelated people.

This receptor was obtained from a boy under two years old with a congenital heart defect. The sequenced material came from thymocytes.

CDR3 coding DNA: TGCGCCAGCAGCTTGAGTAGCGGGACTTCCATCGGGGAGACCCAGTACTTC. Amino acids: CASSLSSGTSIGETQYF. The rearrangement uses TRBV5-1 and TRBJ2-5, with 8 positions matching TRBD2. CDR3 length: 17 residues. The ends lost 1 base at V and 5 bases at J; junction bases unmatched: 13. Germline V CDR1 and CDR2: SGHRS, YFSETQ. Using reference TRBV5-1 and TRBJ2-5 for the parts outside the CDR3, the full variable domain is KAGVTQTPRYLIKTRGQQVTLSCSPISGHRSVSWYQQTPGQGLQFLFEYFSETQRNKGNFPGRFSGRQFSNSRSEMNVSTLELGDSALYLCASSLSSGTSIGETQYFGPGTRLLVL.